Described below is a single TCR beta chain sequence and its context. Its target is not known. This sample stems from a study of Graves' ophthalmopathy and Graves' hyperthyroidism. Regarding the study as a whole: Most expanded clonotypes in thyroid above 0.001 frequency also showed up in blood.

Germline CDR1 SQVTM, CDR2 ANQGSEA. The CDR3 runs 16 residues. V shed 4 bases and J 4 bases; nucleotides not matched to a gene: 5. RNA transcripts were the source from which TCR beta CDR3 regions were amplified. Second-round multiplex PCR came after first-round RT-PCR with HTBI primers. TCRdb recomputed calls from the multiplex PCR reads with MiXCR, one row per CDR3 protein. The repertoire holds under 60,000 distinct CDR3 sequences, with about half as singletons. The authors isolated PBMCs from 9.5 to 10 ml of fresh peripheral blood. Sequencing was performed on peripheral blood. This chain connects TRBV29-1 to TRBJ2-2; 14 bases align to TRBD2. The TCR originated in an adult woman with Graves' ophthalmopathy. The CDR3 protein is CSVGLAGGPGTGELFF. The CDR3, as DNA: TGCAGCGTTGGACTAGCGGGAGGGCCGGGCACCGGGGAGCTGTTTTTT.